What follows describes a single T cell receptor beta chain. The V end was cut by 7 bases, the J end by 4 bases, with 11 bases between. This CDR3 has 13 residues. Germline V gives CDR1 MNHNY, CDR2 SVGAGI (reference sequence). Several immunoSEQ plates held equal portions of the genomic DNA taken from each subset. Clones were read by immunoSEQ multiplex PCR, and TCRdb kept only the in-frame ones, dropping some. The sample has approximately 530,000 clones; about 96% are singletons. This sample is drawn from a study of shared clonotypes between healthy human individuals. This TCR was sampled from a woman aged 30 to 39 in good health. This chain uses TRBV6-6 with TRBJ1-5, with D tentatively TRBD1 (5 bases). Source material: naive CD4+ T cells sorted from blood. The subset here: CD45RA+ positively selected. The CDR3 DNA is TGTGCCAGCACTAGGCAGGGAAATCAGCCCCAGCATTTT. This gives the protein CASTRQGNQPQHF.